This TCR beta chain was observed in a study of cytomegalovirus exposure and HLA in healthy donors. Primers included in the PCR were 60 Vbeta and 13 Jbeta primers. The repertoire was sequenced with immunoSEQ multiplex PCR; TCRdb's copy has only in-frame clones and lacks some. The data hold some 120,000 clones, with 65% to 75% observed a single time. The CDR3 is 17 amino acids. The V gene's germline CDR1 is LNHDA and CDR2 SQIVND (reference sequence). V was clipped by 7 bases and J by 5 bases; unmatched bases: 13. Overall study findings and caveats: Later analysis identified about 17,000 TCR beta sequences associated with HLA alleles, using a false discovery rate threshold of 0.05. The listing of 150 to 200 TCR beta chains classed them as cytomegalovirus-associated.

Concerning this clone itself: Its target is unknown.

Material: PBMCs. The V gene is TRBV19, the J gene TRBJ2-1; 11 bases map to TRBD1. This TCR came from a young man in good health and CMV-seropositive. The CDR3 protein is CASNPDRGLVGHNEQFF. The CDR3 DNA follows: TGTGCCAGTAATCCGGACAGGGGGCTGGTGGGCCACAATGAGCAGTTCTTC.